This note documents a single TCR beta chain sequence. Its cognate antigen is unknown. V gave up 0 bases and J gave up 4 bases, with 16 bases separating them. The CDR3 totals 16 residues. Germline CDR1 and CDR2: DFQATT and SNEGSKA (reference sequence). The time point: newly diagnosed GD, antithyroid drugs for less than 3 months. Extracted RNA from PBMCs served as the source of the TCR library. American Thyroid Association guidelines served as the basis for diagnosing Graves' disease. According to the study, TCR beta libraries were built with iRepertoire HTBI primers and CDR3-region Arm-PCR. TCRdb re-called the multiplex PCR reads with MiXCR, one entry per CDR3 protein. This sample has about 560,000 distinct CDR3 sequences, with around 16% found just once. The data were obtained in a study of regulatory T cells in long-lasting Graves disease. Study-wide context: Patients newly diagnosed with Graves' had been on antithyroid drugs for under 3 months. Points from the study as a whole: Persistent disease was associated with favored TRBV28 usage and with favored use of TRBJ1-2 and TRBJ2-5.

The data also belong to a second study, concerning T cells in Graves' hyperthyroidism and ophthalmopathy.

This TCR came from a man between 18 and 29 years old with Graves disease. The sequencing used peripheral blood mononuclear cells (PBMCs), collected at new diagnosis, from a patient treated with antithyroid drugs. The J gene is TRBJ2-1, the V gene TRBV20-1, with D uncertain. The CDR3 protein is CSARDLERVGYNEQFF. The DNA for the CDR3 is TGCAGTGCTAGAGATTTGGAACGGGTTGGGTACAATGAGCAGTTCTTC.